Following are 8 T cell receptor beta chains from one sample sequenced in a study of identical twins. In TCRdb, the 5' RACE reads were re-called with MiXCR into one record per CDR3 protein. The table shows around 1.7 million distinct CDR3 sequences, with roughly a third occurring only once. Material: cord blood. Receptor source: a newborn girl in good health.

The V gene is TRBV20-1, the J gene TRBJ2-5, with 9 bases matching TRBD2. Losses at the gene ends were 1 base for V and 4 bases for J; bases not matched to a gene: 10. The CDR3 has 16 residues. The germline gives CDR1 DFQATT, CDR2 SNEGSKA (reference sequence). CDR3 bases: TGCAGTGCTAGAGTATGGGGCGGGGGGGCCGGAGAGACCCAGTACTTC. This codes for CSARVWGGGAGETQYF.

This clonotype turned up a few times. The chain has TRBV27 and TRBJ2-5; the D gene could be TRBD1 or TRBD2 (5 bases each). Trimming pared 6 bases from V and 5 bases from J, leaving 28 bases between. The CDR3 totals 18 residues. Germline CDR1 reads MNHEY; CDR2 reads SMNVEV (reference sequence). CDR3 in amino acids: CASRTYWAGPGSSETQYF. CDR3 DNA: TGTGCCAGCAGAACATATTGGGCAGGGCCGGGATCATCCGAGACCCAGTACTTC.

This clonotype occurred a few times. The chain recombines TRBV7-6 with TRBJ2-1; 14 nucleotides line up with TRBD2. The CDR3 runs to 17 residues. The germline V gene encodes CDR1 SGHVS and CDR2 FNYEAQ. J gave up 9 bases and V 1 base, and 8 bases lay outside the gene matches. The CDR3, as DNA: TGTGCCAGCAGCTTAGGTTATGGGACTAGCGGGAGTCGTGAGCAGTTCTTC. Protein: CASSLGYGTSGSREQFF.

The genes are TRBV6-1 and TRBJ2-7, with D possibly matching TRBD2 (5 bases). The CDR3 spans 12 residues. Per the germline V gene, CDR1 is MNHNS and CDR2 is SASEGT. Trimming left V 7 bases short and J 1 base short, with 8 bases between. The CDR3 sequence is CASKERSYEQYF. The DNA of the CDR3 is TGTGCCAGCAAGGAGCGGTCCTACGAGCAGTACTTC.

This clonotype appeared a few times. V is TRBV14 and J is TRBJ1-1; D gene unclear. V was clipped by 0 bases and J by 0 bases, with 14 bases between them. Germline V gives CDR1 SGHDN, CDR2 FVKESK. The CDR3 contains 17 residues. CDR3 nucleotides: TGTGCCAGCAGCCAAGATCGCAGGTCCTACATGAACACTGAAGCTTTCTTT. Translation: CASSQDRRSYMNTEAFF.

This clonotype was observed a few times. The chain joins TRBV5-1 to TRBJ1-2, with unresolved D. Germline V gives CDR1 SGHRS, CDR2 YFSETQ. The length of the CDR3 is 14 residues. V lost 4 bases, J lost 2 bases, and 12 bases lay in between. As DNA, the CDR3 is TGCGCCAGCAGCGGAGACTATCTAAACTATGGCTACACCTTC. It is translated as CASSGDYLNYGYTF.

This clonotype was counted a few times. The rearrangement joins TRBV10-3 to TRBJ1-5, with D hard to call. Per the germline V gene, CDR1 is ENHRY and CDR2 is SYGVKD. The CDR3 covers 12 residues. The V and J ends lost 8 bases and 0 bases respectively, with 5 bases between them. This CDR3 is CAIGNSNQPQHF. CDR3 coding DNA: TGTGCCATCGGTAATAGCAATCAGCCCCAGCATTTT.

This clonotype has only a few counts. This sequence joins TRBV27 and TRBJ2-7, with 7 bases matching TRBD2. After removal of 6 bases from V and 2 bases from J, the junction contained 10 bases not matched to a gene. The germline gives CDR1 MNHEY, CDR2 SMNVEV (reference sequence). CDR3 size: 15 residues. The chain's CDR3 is CASRLRDYDTYEQYF. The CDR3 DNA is TGTGCCAGCAGACTCCGGGACTACGATACCTACGAGCAGTACTTC.